A selection of T cell receptor beta chains follows, all from one sample in a study of radiation and T cells in renal cell carcinoma. TCRdb keeps only in-frame clones here, not all; method: immunoSEQ multiplex PCR. The table has just over 150,000 clones, around 90% seen once. The sequences come from blood, collected from a patient whose treatment included radiotherapy and nephrectomy. The receptors were gathered from a woman aged 50 to 60 with renal cell carcinoma. CDR3s include the opening cysteine and the closing phenylalanine or tryptophan. A D gene is named only where the DNA matches it firmly. The size entry is marked missing in some rows and otherwise reads once, few, many or a size class.

>TRBV2|NA|TRBJ2-7|NA
CASGETRQSRYEQYF
TGTGCCAGCGGAGAGACTAGACAGTCTCGCTACGAGCAGTACTTC
>TRBV2|TRBD2|TRBJ2-5|NA
CASSDLAGWETQYF
TGTGCCAGCAGTGACCTAGCGGGGTGGGAGACCCAGTACTTC
>TRBV29-1|TRBD1|TRBJ2-7|NA
CSVNLRQGYEQYF
TGCAGCGTTAACCTTCGACAGGGCTACGAGCAGTACTTC
>TRBV5-1|NA|TRBJ1-2|once
CASSLEGNYGYTF
TGCGCCAGCAGCTTGGAGGGAAACTATGGCTACACCTTC
>TRBV28|TRBD1|TRBJ2-6|once
CASSLVRQGGANVLTF
TGTGCCAGCAGTTTGGTCCGACAGGGAGGGGCCAACGTCCTGACTTTC
>TRBV19|TRBD1|TRBJ1-6|NA
CASKRDRSDNSPLHF
TGTGCCAGTAAAAGGGACAGATCCGATAATTCACCCCTCCACTTT
>TRBV18|NA|TRBJ2-1|NA
CASSPNSGSYNEQFF
TGTGCCAGCTCACCAAACAGCGGTTCCTACAATGAGCAGTTCTTC
>TRBV6-1|NA|TRBJ2-7|NA
CASSEFYEQYF
TGTGCCAGCAGTGAATTCTACGAGCAGTACTTC
>TRBV7-9|NA|TRBJ1-6|NA
CASHQFGINSPLHF
TGTGCCAGCCATCAATTTGGGATTAATTCACCCCTCCACTTT
>TRBV6-1|NA|TRBJ1-6|NA
CASSDWSYNSPLHF
TGTGCCAGCAGTGATTGGTCCTATAATTCACCCCTCCACTTT
>TRBV15|NA|TRBJ1-1|NA
CATSRLGTKAFF
TGTGCCACCAGCAGACTGGGGACTAAAGCTTTCTTT
>TRBV5-4|NA|TRBJ2-1|NA
CASSLVGSSYNEQFF
TGTGCCAGCAGCTTGGTCGGTAGCTCCTACAATGAGCAGTTCTTC
>TRBV7-2|NA|TRBJ1-1|NA
CASSQSLRTNTEAFF
TGTGCCAGCAGCCAGAGTCTTCGGACGAACACTGAAGCTTTCTTT
>TRBV4-1|TRBD2|TRBJ2-1|NA
CASSQGYGPGLADQQFF
TGCGCCAGCAGCCAAGGGTACGGTCCGGGACTAGCGGATCAGCAGTTCTTC
>TRBV7-8|NA|TRBJ2-7|NA
CASSRRQAHEQYF
TGTGCCAGCAGCCGCCGACAGGCCCACGAGCAGTACTTC
>TRBV7-9|TRBD1|TRBJ2-7|NA
CASSLVSTGGSYEQYF
TGTGCCAGCAGCTTAGTTTCCACAGGGGGTTCCTACGAGCAGTACTTC
>TRBV7-6|NA|TRBJ2-7|NA
CASSSPQREQYF
TGTGCCAGCAGCTCTCCCCAACGCGAGCAGTACTTC
>TRBV9|NA|TRBJ2-1|NA
CASSVEGFVGEQFF
TGTGCCAGCAGCGTAGAAGGCTTTGTAGGTGAGCAGTTCTTC
>TRBV6-1|TRBD2|TRBJ2-1|NA
CASSPTRGTTEQFF
TGTGCCAGCAGCCCCACGCGGGGGACCACCGAGCAGTTCTTC
>TRBV30|NA|TRBJ2-3|NA
CAWTAGLSTDTQYF
TGTGCCTGGACCGCGGGACTTAGCACAGATACGCAGTATTTT
>TRBV11-1|TRBD2|TRBJ2-1|once
CASSLDSPGGSYNEQFF
TGTGCCAGCAGCTTAGACTCCCCGGGGGGATCCTACAATGAGCAGTTCTTC
>TRBV7-2|TRBD2|TRBJ2-1|NA
CASSKPGLTYNEQFF
TGTGCCAGCAGCAAACCGGGACTAACATACAATGAGCAGTTCTTC
>TRBV7-2|NA|TRBJ2-5|once
CASSLGPGGTQETQYF
TGTGCCAGCAGCTTGGGCCCCGGAGGGACCCAAGAGACCCAGTACTTC
>TRBV28|NA|TRBJ2-6|NA
CASRPHGDSGANVLTF
TGTGCCAGCCGCCCGCACGGCGACTCTGGGGCCAACGTCCTGACTTTC
>TRBV2|TRBD1|TRBJ1-3|NA
CASSFLTGIDGNTIYF
TGTGCCAGCAGCTTCTTGACAGGGATTGACGGAAACACCATATATTTT
>TRBV30|TRBD1|TRBJ1-6|NA
CAWSLPDRVYNSPLHF
TGTGCCTGGAGCCTTCCGGACAGGGTCTATAATTCACCCCTCCACTTT
>TRBV11-2|NA|TRBJ1-2|NA
CASSLEGHGYTF
TGTGCCAGCAGCTTAGAGGGGCATGGCTACACCTTC
>TRBV10-3|NA|TRBJ2-7|NA
CAISERTDTYEQYF
TGTGCCATCAGTGAGCGGACAGATACCTACGAGCAGTACTTC
>TRBV11-3|NA|TRBJ1-6|NA
CASSLGGIDSPLHF
TGTGCCAGCAGCTTAGGTGGGATTGATTCACCCCTCCACTTT
>TRBV19|TRBD1|TRBJ1-2|NA
CASSIIRDRGFGYTF
TGTGCCAGTAGTATAATCCGGGACAGGGGCTTCGGCTACACCTTC
>TRBV18|NA|TRBJ1-5|NA
CASSSRQRSNQPQHF
TGTGCCAGCTCATCTCGACAGCGTAGCAATCAGCCCCAGCATTTT
>TRBV5-1|NA|TRBJ2-7|NA
CASSRDTSQQYF
TGCGCCAGCAGCAGAGACACTTCCCAGCAGTACTTC
>TRBV6-8|NA|TRBJ2-2|NA
CASSYSRGTESGELFF
TGTGCCAGCAGTTACTCACGGGGTACGGAGAGCGGGGAGCTGTTTTTT
>TRBV7-2|TRBD1|TRBJ2-1|NA
CASSWGQPPSYNEQFF
TGTGCCAGCAGCTGGGGACAGCCTCCTTCCTACAATGAGCAGTTCTTC
>TRBV7-8|NA|TRBJ1-2|NA
CASSLGDREYGYTF
TGTGCCAGCAGCTTAGGGGATAGAGAGTATGGCTACACCTTC
>TRBV5-8|NA|TRBJ2-7|NA
CASSLFRGSLTYEQYF
TGTGCCAGCAGCTTGTTTCGCGGCAGCCTCACCTACGAGCAGTACTTC
>TRBV2|TRBD1|TRBJ1-4|NA
CASSDSGTGGEKLFF
TGTGCCAGCAGCGATTCCGGGACAGGGGGCGAAAAACTGTTTTTT
>TRBV5-1|NA|TRBJ2-2|NA
CASRRGLAVNTGELFF
TGCGCCAGCAGGAGGGGGCTAGCGGTGAACACCGGGGAGCTGTTTTTT
>TRBV2|NA|TRBJ1-2|NA
CATSRGPRYGYTF
TGTGCCACCAGCCGGGGGCCCCGATATGGCTACACCTTC
>TRBV15|NA|TRBJ1-1|NA
CATSRKENTEAFF
TGTGCCACCAGCAGAAAAGAAAACACTGAAGCTTTCTTT
>TRBV6-1|NA|TRBJ1-3|NA
CASSEEGLSGNTIYF
TGTGCCAGCAGTGAGGAGGGCCTCTCTGGAAACACCATATATTTT
>TRBV19|NA|TRBJ1-1|few
CASSSAGPGTEAFF
TGTGCCAGTAGCTCGGCAGGGCCAGGCACTGAAGCTTTCTTT
>TRBV20-1|NA|TRBJ2-3|NA
CSAGPSDTQYF
TGCAGTGCTGGCCCCTCAGATACGCAGTATTTT
>TRBV19|TRBD1|TRBJ1-2|NA
CASSGGQGAYGYTF
TGTGCCAGTAGTGGGGGACAGGGAGCCTATGGCTACACCTTC
>TRBV6-1|TRBD1|TRBJ1-1|NA
CASSVAGGEGEAFF
TGTGCCAGCAGTGTGGCAGGGGGCGAGGGTGAAGCTTTCTTT
>TRBV13|NA|TRBJ1-1|once
CASSFREGAFF
TGTGCCAGCAGCTTTAGGGAAGGGGCTTTCTTT
>TRBV5-6|NA|TRBJ1-6|NA
CASSFRNSHNSPLHF
TGTGCCAGCAGCTTTAGAAACAGCCATAATTCACCCCTCCACTTT
>TRBV15|NA|TRBJ2-2|NA
CATSRDPGSITGELFF
TGTGCCACCAGCAGAGATCCGGGGAGTATAACCGGGGAGCTGTTTTTT